The rows below give T cell receptor beta chains drawn from one sample of a study of CD4 T cell repertoires and nickel. TCRdb recomputed calls from the RT-PCR reads with MiXCR, one row per CDR3 protein. The table records approximately 350 distinct CDR3 sequences, approximately 67% of them present only once. The source material was CD4+ T cells from blood, not recorded whether cultured. The source of these receptors is a human donor in a nickel allergy study, with or without nickel allergy (not recorded which). It is not recorded whether this sample comes from one donor or several. Both conserved end residues are part of each CDR3. The D gene is left open where the match is weak. Part of the rows lack a size; the others show once, few, many or a class for expanded clones.

TRBJ2-3,TRBV5-1,TRBD1,NA,CASSSYLPGQGTDTQYF,TGCGCCAGCAGCTCTTATCTCCCGGGACAGGGCACAGATACGCAGTATTTT
TRBJ2-7,TRBV7-2,NA,few,CASSLFFYEQYF,TGTGCCAGCAGCTTGTTTTTCTACGAGCAGTACTTC
TRBJ2-7,TRBV19,TRBD1,NA,CASSYRGGYEQYF,TGTGCCAGTAGTTACAGGGGTGGCTACGAGCAGTACTTC
TRBJ2-7,TRBV15,NA,NA,CATSLGVRETGEQYF,TGTGCCACCAGCTTAGGGGTTCGAGAAACGGGGGAGCAGTACTTC
TRBJ2-1,TRBV3-2,NA,once,CASSPPIGGPCYEQFF,TGTGCCAGCAGCCCCCCGATCGGGGGGCCTTGTTATGAGCAGTTCTTC
TRBJ2-7,TRBV18,TRBD2,NA,CASSTAGGSSYEQYF,TGTGCCAGCTCAACCGCGGGGGGTAGCTCCTACGAGCAGTACTTC
TRBJ1-2,TRBV27,NA,NA,CASSLKGLGAPDYGYTF,TGTGCCAGCAGTTTGAAGGGTTTAGGCGCACCGGACTATGGCTACACCTTC
TRBJ2-3,TRBV10-2,TRBD2,NA,CASSGRGLAKSTDTQYF,TGCGCCAGCAGTGGGAGGGGACTAGCGAAAAGCACAGATACGCAGTATTTT
TRBJ2-1,TRBV20-1,TRBD2,NA,CSPVRGFNEQFF,TGCAGCCCCGTGCGGGGGTTCAATGAGCAGTTCTTC
TRBJ1-2,TRBV7-8,NA,NA,CASSLDSIASYGYTF,TGTGCCAGCAGCTTAGATTCGATAGCGTCCTATGGCTACACCTTC
TRBJ2-2,TRBV28,TRBD2,NA,CASSSEGLAGSANTGELFF,TGTGCCAGCAGTTCAGAGGGACTAGCGGGATCCGCGAACACCGGGGAGCTGTTTTTT
TRBJ1-3,TRBV18,NA,NA,CASSPLPRQEGNTIYF,TGTGCCAGCTCACCACTTCCACGACAGGAAGGAAACACCATATATTTT
TRBJ2-3,TRBV12-3/TRBV12-4,TRBD2,NA,CATSGFSGETDTQYF,TGTGCCACCTCGGGTTTTAGCGGGGAGACAGATACGCAGTATTTT
TRBJ2-1,TRBV3-1,TRBD2,NA,CASSQDVAGGHNEQFF,TGTGCCAGCAGCCAAGATGTGGCGGGAGGTCACAATGAGCAGTTCTTC
TRBJ2-3,TRBV20-1,TRBD2,NA,CSASIAGITDTQYF,TGCAGTGCTAGTATAGCGGGGATCACGGATACGCAGTATTTT
TRBJ1-3,TRBV6-1,NA,NA,CASSEGYSGNTIYF,TGTGCCAGCAGTGAGGGGTACTCTGGAAACACCATATATTTT